A single sample is the source of the 18 T cell receptor beta chains below, sequenced in a study of blood T cell repertoires in COVID-19. Assay: immunoSEQ multiplex PCR; the TCRdb copy retains only in-frame clones and omits some. The sample includes hundreds of thousands of clones, approximately 85% of them seen just once. The sample taken for sequencing was peripheral blood. Receptors were obtained from a man in his fifties with COVID-19, enrolled during active disease.

The chain links TRBV23-1 to TRBJ2-7; perhaps TRBD2 as D (5 bases). TRBV23-1 qualifies as an ORF whose function is uncertain. The CDR3 is 12 amino acids. V dropped 7 bases and J dropped 0 bases, with 7 bases sitting between them. The CDR3, as DNA: TGCGCCAGCAAGGCGGGCTCCTACGAGCAGTACTTC. Translating gives CASKAGSYEQYF.

The genes are TRBV5-1 and TRBJ1-6, with D possibly TRBD1 on 6 matching bases. V lost 1 base and J lost 9, with 14 bases in between. In germline, CDR1 is SGHRS, CDR2 YFSETQ. The CDR3 runs to 15 residues. This CDR3 is CASSLNRQDSSPLHF. In DNA form, the CDR3 reads TGCGCCAGCAGCTTGAATAGACAGGACTCTTCACCCCTCCACTTT.

This clone showed up just once. V and J are TRBV5-5 and TRBJ2-6; D may be TRBD1 (5 bases). The CDR3 runs to 17 residues. V was cut by 3 bases and J by 0 bases, with 13 bases left in between. Per germline, CDR1 SGHKS and CDR2 YYEKEE (reference sequence). The CDR3 coding sequence is TGTGCCAGCAGCTGGATGGACAAACCCTCTGGGGCCAACGTCCTGACTTTC. It yields the protein CASSWMDKPSGANVLTF.

The chain is built from TRBV2 and TRBJ1-4, with D hard to call. The V end was cut by 5 bases, the J end by 7 bases, with 11 bases between. The germline V gene encodes CDR1 SNHLY and CDR2 FYNNEI. The CDR3 extends over 13 amino acids. The CDR3: CASSPAQLEKLFF. DNA of the CDR3: TGTGCCAGCAGTCCCGCTCAACTTGAAAAACTGTTTTTT. Full variable domain (outside the CDR3, taken from reference TRBV2 and TRBJ1-4): EPEVTQTPSHQVTQMGQEVILRCVPISNHLYFYWYRQILGQKVEFLVSFYNNEISEKSEIFDDQFSVERPDGSNFTLKIRSTKLEDSAMYFCASSPAQLEKLFFGSGTQLSVL.

V usage is TRBV11-2 and J usage is TRBJ2-2; a possible D gene is TRBD1 (6 bases). The CDR3 has 15 amino acids. V was pared by 6 bases and J by 1 base, with 12 bases between. Germline CDR1 reads SGHAT; CDR2 reads FQNNGV. CDR3 DNA sequence: TGTGCCAGCAGTTCACAGGGATTGAACACCGGGGAGCTGTTTTTT. Encoded protein: CASSSQGLNTGELFF. Full variable domain (outside the CDR3, taken from reference TRBV11-2 and TRBJ2-2): EAGVAQSPRYKIIEKRQSVAFWCNPISGHATLYWYQQILGQGPKLLIQFQNNGVVDDSQLPKDRFSAERLKGVDSTLKIQPAKLEDSAVYLCASSSQGLNTGELFFGEGSRLTVL.

V and J are TRBV29-1 and TRBJ2-3, with TRBD1 identical over 9 bases. CDR3 length equals 13 residues. CDR1 is SQVTM, CDR2 ANQGSEA, per germline. The V gene end was trimmed by 6 bases and the J gene end by 4 bases; junction bases not matched to a gene: 5. In nucleotides, the CDR3 is TGCAGCGTCATGGGACAGGGTCCAGATACGCAGTATTTT. Encoded protein: CSVMGQGPDTQYF.

This rearrangement joins TRBV19 to TRBJ1-5; D unclear. V lost 5 bases to trimming and J lost 0 bases, with 2 bases between them. Germline V lookup: CDR1 LNHDA, CDR2 SQIVND (reference sequence). The CDR3 runs 12 residues. The CDR3 protein is CASSHSNQPQHF. Here the CDR3 DNA reads TGTGCCAGTAGTCATAGCAATCAGCCCCAGCATTTT.

The chain links TRBV2 to TRBJ2-7; possibly TRBD1 for D (5 bases). The germline CDR1 and CDR2 sequences are SNHLY and FYNNEI. The CDR3 loop spans 13 amino acids. The V end lost 6 bases, the J end lost 7 bases, and 16 bases lay between the germline ends. CDR3 loop: CASSPDTVGEQYF. CDR3 nucleotide sequence: TGTGCCAGCAGCCCGGACACGGTGGGGGAGCAGTACTTC.

The rearrangement joins TRBV6-5 to TRBJ1-6; no clear D gene. This CDR3 spans 12 amino acids. Trimming cost V 3 bases and J 8 bases, with 5 bases left between them. The germline V gene has CDR1 MNHEY and CDR2 SVGAGI. The DNA for the CDR3 is TGTGCCAGCAGTTATTCCGATTCACCCCTCCACTTT. Protein product: CASSYSDSPLHF.

V is TRBV3-1 (or the pseudogene TRBV3-2) and J is TRBJ1-1; 7 bases line up with TRBD1. Per the germline V gene, CDR1 is LGHDT and CDR2 is YNNKEL (reference sequence). The CDR3 sequence is 12 residues long. V was pared by 6 bases and J by 5 bases, with 3 bases of the junction left unmatched. The CDR3 loop reads CASSPGQTEAFF. Here the CDR3 DNA reads TGTGCCAGCAGTCCGGGACAGACTGAAGCTTTCTTT.

This clone was seen a handful of times. The chain carries TRBV19 and TRBJ1-1, with D hard to call. The germline V gene has CDR1 LNHDA and CDR2 SQIVND (reference sequence). V was cut by 6 bases and J by 8 bases, with 10 bases left in between. This CDR3 contains 11 residues. The CDR3 here is CASSPGSEAFF. DNA for the CDR3: TGTGCCAGTAGCCCCGGGAGCGAAGCTTTCTTT.

This chain uses TRBV3-1 (or the pseudogene TRBV3-2) with TRBJ2-5; 7 nucleotides align to TRBD2. Per germline, CDR1 LGHDT and CDR2 YNNKEL (reference sequence). J gave up 2 bases and V 1 base, and 7 bases lay outside the gene matches. The CDR3 totals 16 residues. DNA for the CDR3: TGTGCCAGCAGCCAAGGGAAAACTAGCGCACAAGAGACCCAGTACTTC. The encoded protein is CASSQGKTSAQETQYF.

This chain uses TRBV28 with TRBJ2-7; no firm D call. CDR1 and CDR2 (germline): MDHEN, SYDVKM. V lost 6 bases and J 6 bases, leaving 15 bases between the germline ends. CDR3 size: 13 residues. The CDR3 is CASRGEDVGEQYF. CDR3 coding DNA: TGTGCCAGCAGGGGTGAGGATGTGGGCGAGCAGTACTTC.

The chain has TRBV9 and TRBJ2-5; no firm D call. Germline assignment: CDR1 SGDLS and CDR2 YYNGEE. V lost 0 bases to trimming and J lost 5 bases, with 14 bases between them. The CDR3 totals 15 residues. CDR3: CASSVDQTSVETQYF. CDR3 sequence (DNA): TGTGCCAGCAGCGTAGATCAGACAAGTGTGGAGACCCAGTACTTC.

The chain couples TRBV12-3 or TRBV12-4 to TRBJ1-2, with unresolved D. The CDR3 is 10 amino acids. Trimming cost V 5 bases and J 8 bases, with 6 bases left between them. The CDR3 reads CASSKIGYTF. CDR3 bases: TGTGCCAGCAGTAAAATAGGCTACACCTTC.

The chain couples TRBV12-3 or TRBV12-4 to TRBJ2-3; D is unclear. V was pared by 5 bases and J by 5 bases, with 8 bases between. The CDR3 is 12 residues long. CDR3 in amino acids: CASSIVVDTQYF. The CDR3 region has the DNA TGTGCCAGCAGTATCGTAGTAGATACGCAGTATTTT.

V usage is TRBV5-8 and J usage is TRBJ1-2, with D possibly being TRBD1 (6 bases). With 1 base removed from V and 8 bases from J, the gap between germline ends came to 21 bases. The CDR3 has 16 amino acids. From germline, CDR1 is SGHTS and CDR2 YDEGEE. Here the CDR3 reads CASSLTPSGALWGYTF. CDR3 nucleotides: TGTGCCAGCAGCTTGACCCCCTCAGGGGCCCTCTGGGGCTACACCTTC.

This rearrangement joins TRBV5-1 to TRBJ2-7, with D maybe TRBD1 (5 bases). V was clipped by 0 bases and J by 5 bases, with 9 bases between them. Looked up from germline, CDR1 is SGHRS and CDR2 is YFSETQ. The CDR3 spans 13 residues. The CDR3, as DNA: TGCGCCAGCAGCTTGGGGACAATCAACGAGCAGTACTTC. Translated: CASSLGTINEQYF.